The 18 T cell receptor beta chains below come from one sample, sequenced in a study of T cell repertoires in cytomegalovirus infection. MiXCR was run by TCRdb on the reads, yielding one entry per CDR3 protein. The table lists 50,000 or so distinct CDR3 sequences, about 19% of them singletons. Which antigens these TCRs recognize remains unknown. Material: CD8+ T cells from cultured PBMCs, obtained from culture after CMV antigen stimulation. The receptors shown here come from a human donor in good health (CMV status not recorded). Some clones in this sample may be carry-over from other donors' samples.

The chain links TRBV4-1 to TRBJ1-2, with D possibly TRBD1 on 5 matching bases. The CDR3 extends over 15 amino acids. Trimming shortened V by 0 bases and J by 6 bases, and 14 bases separated the two germline ends. Germline CDR1 reads MGHRA; CDR2 reads YSYEKL. The CDR3 is CASSQDGAFRDGYTF. As DNA, the CDR3 is TGCGCCAGCAGCCAAGATGGGGCTTTTAGGGATGGCTACACCTTC.

J is TRBJ2-5 and V is TRBV27, with TRBD2 identical over 8 bases. V shed 5 bases, J shed 1 base, and the junction held 6 bases outside the gene matches. The CDR3 has 15 amino acids. Germline loops: CDR1 MNHEY, CDR2 SMNVEV (reference sequence). The CDR3 DNA reads TGTGCCAGCAGTACGCTCGGGGGGGCCCAAGAGACCCAGTACTTC. This gives the protein CASSTLGGAQETQYF.

This clonotype was observed a single time. A much larger clone sits a single nucleotide away, making a read error possible. V and J are TRBV5-6 and TRBJ2-5; 14 nucleotides agree with TRBD2. The CDR3 runs 15 residues. Germline V gene data show CDR1 as SGHDT and CDR2 as YYEEEE. The CDR3 is CANSFGLAGGETQYF. CDR3 bases: TGTGCCAACAGCTTTGGACTAGCGGGAGGAGAGACCCAGTACTTC.

This clonotype was seen repeatedly, ten times or more. The chain employs TRBV27 and TRBJ1-2, with TRBD1 as a possible D gene (5 bases). Germline CDR1 and CDR2: MNHEY and SMNVEV (reference sequence). The CDR3 contains 14 residues. Trimming left V 6 bases short and J 0 bases short, with 11 bases between. CDR3 protein: CASSPGGSNYGYTF. CDR3 nucleotides: TGTGCCAGCAGCCCCGGGGGATCTAACTATGGCTACACCTTC.

This clonotype was seen many times. The V gene is TRBV4-1, the J gene TRBJ2-7, with D unresolved. Germline V lookup: CDR1 MGHRA, CDR2 YSYEKL. The germline V and J ends were trimmed by 0 bases and 2 bases, with 11 bases remaining between them. The CDR3 is 15 residues long. CDR3 nucleotide sequence: TGCGCCAGCAGCCAAGATCCACAGCTTACCTACGAGCAGTACTTC. The encoded protein is CASSQDPQLTYEQYF.

This clonotype showed up just a few times. This chain uses TRBV20-1 with TRBJ2-2, with D possibly matching TRBD1 (6 bases). The CDR3 spans 17 residues. Germline V gene lookup returns CDR1 DFQATT and CDR2 SNEGSKA (reference sequence). Between the trimmed V and J ends, which lost 0 bases and 0 bases, there was a span of 14 bases. CDR3 nucleotides: TGCAGTGCTAGAGATCGGTTCAGGGACACGAACACCGGGGAGCTGTTTTTT. Translated, it gives CSARDRFRDTNTGELFF.

A remark on this clonotype: A read error is possible here, since a much larger clone lies one base away. The chain has TRBV4-2 and TRBJ2-1, with D unclear. CDR1 is LGHNA, CDR2 YNFKEQ, per germline. V was shortened by 0 bases and J by 5 bases, with 14 bases between the two germline ends. The CDR3 is 16 amino acids. CDR3 nucleotide sequence: TGTGCCAGCAGCCAAGATCAGGCTTCCCGCGACAATGAGCAGTTCTTC. It yields the protein CASSQDQASRDNEQFF.

The CDR3 loop is CASSTLDSTNEKLFF. Written as DNA, the CDR3 is TGCGCCAGCAGCACGCTCGATTCAACTAATGAAAAACTGTTTTTT. This sequence joins TRBV5-1 and TRBJ1-4; D is unresolved. Germline-derived CDR1 and CDR2 are SGHRS and YFSETQ. V lost 4 bases to trimming and J lost 0 bases, with 10 bases between them. The CDR3 is 15 amino acids.

This chain joins TRBV25-1 and TRBJ2-1; no firm D call. The CDR3 consists of 13 residues. The germline V gene encodes CDR1 MGHDK and CDR2 SYGVNS. The V and J ends lost 4 bases and 3 bases respectively, with 7 bases between them. CDR3 DNA sequence: TGTGCCAGCAGTGTCCAGGACTACAATGAGCAGTTCTTC. This codes for CASSVQDYNEQFF.

This clonotype occurred many times. The chain recombines TRBV19 with TRBJ1-5; D perhaps matches TRBD1 (5 bases). The germline CDR1 and CDR2 sequences are LNHDA and SQIVND (reference sequence). The CDR3 consists of 15 residues. Trimming removed 3 bases from V and 1 base from J, with 10 bases in between. Here the CDR3 reads CASSMTGASNQPQHF. CDR3 DNA sequence: TGTGCCAGTAGTATGACCGGGGCCAGCAATCAGCCCCAGCATTTT.

This clonotype was counted many times. The chain uses TRBV23-1 and TRBJ1-4, with 8 bases identical to TRBD1. TRBV23-1 belongs to the ORF category, with a function that is uncertain. V trimming: 6 bases; J trimming: 7 bases; junction bases outside the gene matches: 7. The CDR3 is 14 amino acids. In nucleotides, the CDR3 is TGCGCCAGCAGCCCCCCGGACAGGGTTGAAAAACTGTTTTTT. Translating gives CASSPPDRVEKLFF.

The rearrangement links TRBV6-1 to TRBJ2-5, with D perhaps being TRBD1 or TRBD2 (5 bases each). The germline gives CDR1 MNHNS, CDR2 SASEGT. V dropped 5 bases and J dropped 2 bases, with 15 bases sitting between them. The CDR3 sequence is 15 residues long. In DNA form, the CDR3 reads TGTGCCAGCAGTATAGGGGAGAGGAGACAAGAGACCCAGTACTTC. Encoded protein: CASSIGERRQETQYF.

Note on this clonotype: A much larger clone is a single base away; this may be a read error. The rearrangement uses TRBV24-1 and TRBJ2-5; D might be TRBD2 (5 bases). This CDR3 is built from 17 residues. From germline, CDR1 is KGHDR and CDR2 SFDVKD. DNA for the CDR3: TGTACCACCAGTGATGTACCGGGAACCACCGATGAGGAGACCCAGTACTTC. Translating gives CTTSDVPGTTDEETQYF.

This clonotype was observed at least ten times. This sequence joins TRBV7-2 and TRBJ2-5; D might be TRBD1 or TRBD2, each matching 5 bases. Germline V gene data show CDR1 as SGHTA and CDR2 as FQGNSA. The CDR3 is 15 amino acids. V was clipped by 3 bases and J by 5 bases, with 16 bases between them. CDR3 loop: CASSFGATTAETQYF. The CDR3 nucleotides are TGTGCCAGCAGCTTCGGGGCCACCACCGCGGAGACCCAGTACTTC.

There are many counts of this clonotype. This chain connects TRBV28 to TRBJ2-7; D is perhaps TRBD1 (6 bases). The V and J ends lost 6 bases and 0 bases respectively, with 9 bases between them. Germline V gene sequence: CDR1 MDHEN, CDR2 SYDVKM. The CDR3 consists of 13 residues. The CDR3 DNA reads as TGTGCCAGCAGGGGGGACATCTCCTACGAGCAGTACTTC. Translation gives CASRGDISYEQYF.

This clonotype has ten or more counts. The CDR3 coding sequence is TGTGCCAGCAGGGTGGGTGTTATGGGCGGAGATACGCAGTATTTT. Protein product: CASRVGVMGGDTQYF. The chain recombines TRBV12-3 or TRBV12-4 with TRBJ2-3; no clear D gene. This CDR3 is built from 15 residues. Trimming took off 6 bases at V and 5 bases at J, with 18 bases between the two ends.

In nucleotides, the CDR3 is TGTGCCAGCATCCCGACTAGCGTTAGCACAGATACGCAGTATTTT. It is translated as CASIPTSVSTDTQYF. The rearrangement links TRBV6-6 to TRBJ2-3; 8 nucleotides line up with TRBD2. Germline V gene data show CDR1 as MNHNY and CDR2 as SVGAGI (reference sequence). Losses at the gene ends were 7 bases for V and 0 bases for J; bases not matched to a gene: 6. The CDR3 runs to 15 residues.

The sample holds a few counts of this clonotype. This chain uses TRBV13 with TRBJ1-3; possible D gene TRBD1, 6 bases. The CDR3 loop spans 15 amino acids. Deletions cut 5 bases from V and 0 bases from J, with 11 bases between. Germline V gene lookup returns CDR1 PRHDT and CDR2 FYEKMQ (reference sequence). The CDR3 coding sequence is TGTGCCAGCAGCCACGGACAGAACTCTGGAAACACCATATATTTT. Translated, it gives CASSHGQNSGNTIYF.